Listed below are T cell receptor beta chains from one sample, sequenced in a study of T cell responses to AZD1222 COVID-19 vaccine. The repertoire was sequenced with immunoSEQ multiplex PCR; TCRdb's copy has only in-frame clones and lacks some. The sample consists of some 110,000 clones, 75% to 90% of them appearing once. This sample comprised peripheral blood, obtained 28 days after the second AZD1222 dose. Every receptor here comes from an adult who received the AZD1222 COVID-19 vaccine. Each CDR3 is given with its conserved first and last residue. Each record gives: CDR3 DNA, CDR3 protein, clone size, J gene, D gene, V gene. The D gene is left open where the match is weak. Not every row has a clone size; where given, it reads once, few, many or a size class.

DNA: TGTGCCAGCAGGAAGGGGGGCGCTTACGAGCAGTACTTC; CDR3: CASRKGGAYEQYF; size: few; J: TRBJ2-7; D: -; V: TRBV6-5
DNA: TGTGCCAGCAGCCCCGAAGGAGGTGACTATGGCTACACCTTC; CDR3: CASSPEGGDYGYTF; size: -; J: TRBJ1-2; D: -; V: TRBV4-2
DNA: TGTGCCAGCAGCCAAGAGGGTAGTACCGGGGAGCTGTTTTTT; CDR3: CASSQEGSTGELFF; size: -; J: TRBJ2-2; D: -; V: TRBV14
DNA: TGTGCCAGCAGCCCTTGGGGGGATCAGCCCCAGCATTTT; CDR3: CASSPWGDQPQHF; size: -; J: TRBJ1-5; D: -; V: TRBV7-6
DNA: TGTGCCAGCAGCTTGGTGCGTGGACAGCCTCAAGAGACCCAGTACTTC; CDR3: CASSLVRGQPQETQYF; size: -; J: TRBJ2-5; D: -; V: TRBV5-4
DNA: TGTGCCAGCAGCGACGGGACTAGTGGGAAGGATGAGCAGTTCTTC; CDR3: CASSDGTSGKDEQFF; size: -; J: TRBJ2-1; D: TRBD2; V: TRBV6-6
DNA: TGTGCCAGCAGGGACCCCTACACTGAAGCTTTCTTT; CDR3: CASRDPYTEAFF; size: -; J: TRBJ1-1; D: -; V: TRBV27
DNA: TGTGCCAGCTCTCCCGGAGACAGGATGAACACTGAAGCTTTCTTT; CDR3: CASSPGDRMNTEAFF; size: -; J: TRBJ1-1; D: -; V: TRBV28
DNA: TGTGCCAGCAACCCCCCTGGGGCGGGCGTGCAGCCCCAGCATTTT; CDR3: CASNPPGAGVQPQHF; size: few; J: TRBJ1-5; D: -; V: TRBV2
DNA: TGTGCCAGCAGCCCCAGTAGTGGGAACCCCAATGAAAAACTGTTTTTT; CDR3: CASSPSSGNPNEKLFF; size: -; J: TRBJ1-4; D: -; V: TRBV3-1/TRBV3-2
DNA: TGCGCCAGCAGCCTCGGACAGTCCTATGGCTACACCTTC; CDR3: CASSLGQSYGYTF; size: -; J: TRBJ1-2; D: -; V: TRBV5-1
DNA: TGTGCCAGCAGTTCCTCCCCGGGCTTCACAGATACGCAGTATTTT; CDR3: CASSSSPGFTDTQYF; size: -; J: TRBJ2-3; D: -; V: TRBV7-2
DNA: TGTGCCAGTAGTGCCATACAGGTAAATCAGCCCCAGCATTTT; CDR3: CASSAIQVNQPQHF; size: few; J: TRBJ1-5; D: -; V: TRBV19
DNA: TGTGCCAGCAGCCAAGATTTGGCTTCCAGGGAGCAGTACTTC; CDR3: CASSQDLASREQYF; size: once; J: TRBJ2-7; D: -; V: TRBV3-1/TRBV3-2
DNA: TGTGCCAGCAGCCGAGGGACTAGCGGTTCCTACGAGCAGTACTTC; CDR3: CASSRGTSGSYEQYF; size: -; J: TRBJ2-7; D: TRBD2; V: TRBV28
DNA: TGTGCCAGCAGCCGCCGAGGGGAGGGTAATTCACCCCTCCACTTT; CDR3: CASSRRGEGNSPLHF; size: -; J: TRBJ1-6; D: -; V: TRBV3-1/TRBV3-2
DNA: TGCGCCAGCAGCGCGGGGGCAACTAATGAAAAACTGTTTTTT; CDR3: CASSAGATNEKLFF; size: -; J: TRBJ1-4; D: -; V: TRBV5-1
DNA: TGTGCCAGCAGCTTTGACTTGAACACTGAAGCTTTCTTT; CDR3: CASSFDLNTEAFF; size: -; J: TRBJ1-1; D: -; V: TRBV7-2
DNA: TGCGCCAGCACTACAGGGACTCTAGCCCAGCATTTT; CDR3: CASTTGTLAQHF; size: -; J: TRBJ1-5; D: -; V: TRBV10-2
DNA: TGTGCCAGCAGTGGGGGGGGCCTCCATTGGTCCTACAATGAGCAGTTCTTC; CDR3: CASSGGGLHWSYNEQFF; size: -; J: TRBJ2-1; D: -; V: TRBV6-1
DNA: TGTGCCAGCTCGTCCCAGGCGGCGGGGGGTTACAATGAGCAGTTCTTC; CDR3: CASSSQAAGGYNEQFF; size: -; J: TRBJ2-1; D: TRBD2; V: TRBV18
DNA: TGTGCCAGTAGTATAGTTGGGACAGCCTACGAGCAGTACTTC; CDR3: CASSIVGTAYEQYF; size: -; J: TRBJ2-7; D: TRBD1; V: TRBV19
DNA: TGTGCCTGGAGTGCCCACCGTGAAGCTGAAGCTTTCTTT; CDR3: CAWSAHREAEAFF; size: once; J: TRBJ1-1; D: -; V: TRBV30
DNA: TGTGCCTGGAGTGTACGGGGCCTCTCTGGAAACACCATATATTTT; CDR3: CAWSVRGLSGNTIYF; size: -; J: TRBJ1-3; D: -; V: TRBV30
DNA: TGCGCCAGCAGCCAAGAATACATTAGCAATCAGCCCCAGCATTTT; CDR3: CASSQEYISNQPQHF; size: -; J: TRBJ1-5; D: -; V: TRBV4-3
DNA: TGTGCCAGCAGCCCCCGCCTTTGGGATGAGCAGTTCTTC; CDR3: CASSPRLWDEQFF; size: -; J: TRBJ2-1; D: -; V: TRBV9
DNA: TGTGCCACCAGCAGAGATCCTGGAGTGGGGGAGCAGTACTTC; CDR3: CATSRDPGVGEQYF; size: -; J: TRBJ2-7; D: -; V: TRBV15
DNA: TGTGCCAGCTCACCGATGGCAGGGGGGGACATTCAGTACTTC; CDR3: CASSPMAGGDIQYF; size: -; J: TRBJ2-4; D: -; V: TRBV18
DNA: TGTGCCAGCAGCCAGGGACAGGGAAACCACGAGCAGTACTTC; CDR3: CASSQGQGNHEQYF; size: once; J: TRBJ2-7; D: TRBD1; V: TRBV7-2
DNA: TGCGCCAGCAGCTTGGGGGGGATTGATTCACCCCTCCACTTT; CDR3: CASSLGGIDSPLHF; size: -; J: TRBJ1-6; D: -; V: TRBV5-1
DNA: TGTGCCACCAGTGACGTGGACAGTTTTGGCTATGGCTACACCTTC; CDR3: CATSDVDSFGYGYTF; size: -; J: TRBJ1-2; D: -; V: TRBV24-1
DNA: TGTGCCAGCAGTCTAGGCGGTGAAGCTTTCTTT; CDR3: CASSLGGEAFF; size: once; J: TRBJ1-1; D: -; V: TRBV12-3/TRBV12-4
DNA: TGTGCCATCAAGTCCCGGGGGGATCCGAACACTGAAGCTTTCTTT; CDR3: CAIKSRGDPNTEAFF; size: -; J: TRBJ1-1; D: -; V: TRBV10-3
DNA: TGTGCCAGCAGCGCCAAAGAAGGGGGACGGCGGGCTAATGAAAAACTGTTTTTT; CDR3: CASSAKEGGRRANEKLFF; size: -; J: TRBJ1-4; D: -; V: TRBV9
DNA: TGTGCCAGCAGTTCTTACTACGAGCAGTACTTC; CDR3: CASSSYYEQYF; size: few; J: TRBJ2-7; D: -; V: TRBV2
DNA: TGTGCCAGCAGGGGGGGACAGTTCACAGATACGCAGTATTTT; CDR3: CASRGGQFTDTQYF; size: -; J: TRBJ2-3; D: -; V: TRBV2
DNA: TGTGCCAGTAGCCGGGACAGGGTCGGTAGTGAAGCTTTCTTT; CDR3: CASSRDRVGSEAFF; size: -; J: TRBJ1-1; D: TRBD1; V: TRBV19
DNA: TGTGCCAGCAGCCCCGGATCGGATAGGTATCGCTACACCTTC; CDR3: CASSPGSDRYRYTF; size: -; J: TRBJ1-2; D: -; V: TRBV3-1/TRBV3-2
DNA: TGTGCCACCAGTGATTTGTGGAGTGCGGAGGGCTACACCTTC; CDR3: CATSDLWSAEGYTF; size: -; J: TRBJ1-2; D: -; V: TRBV24-1
DNA: TGTGCCAGCAGTTGGGCCAGAGAAAACACTGAAGCTTTCTTT; CDR3: CASSWARENTEAFF; size: -; J: TRBJ1-1; D: -; V: TRBV6-5
DNA: TGTGCCAGCAGTCCCCGGGGCCTTAAGGTCTACGAGCAGTACTTC; CDR3: CASSPRGLKVYEQYF; size: -; J: TRBJ2-7; D: -; V: TRBV27
DNA: TGTGCCAGTAGCTACACCGGGAGTCGGACTGAAGCTTTCTTT; CDR3: CASSYTGSRTEAFF; size: -; J: TRBJ1-1; D: -; V: TRBV19
DNA: TGTGCCGTCCACGCGGGAGGGTGGGATACTGAAGCTTTCTTT; CDR3: CAVHAGGWDTEAFF; size: -; J: TRBJ1-1; D: -; V: TRBV27
DNA: TGTGCCATCACCCCGGGACAGGCGAGCTCCTACGAGCAGTACTTC; CDR3: CAITPGQASSYEQYF; size: -; J: TRBJ2-7; D: TRBD1; V: TRBV10-3
DNA: TGTGCCAGCATGGAGAAACTGTTTTTT; CDR3: CASMEKLFF; size: -; J: TRBJ1-4; D: -; V: TRBV12-1
DNA: TGTGCCAGCAGCCCAGGGACTAGCTACACTGAAGCTTTCTTT; CDR3: CASSPGTSYTEAFF; size: few; J: TRBJ1-1; D: -; V: TRBV5-4
DNA: TGTGCCAGTAGCCCTACCGGGTCCGGAAACACCATATATTTT; CDR3: CASSPTGSGNTIYF; size: -; J: TRBJ1-3; D: -; V: TRBV19
DNA: TGTGCCAGTAATGACAAACAGTCAGGTCAGCCCCAGCATTTT; CDR3: CASNDKQSGQPQHF; size: -; J: TRBJ1-5; D: -; V: TRBV19